This TCR beta chain was identified during a study of sequential checkpoint blockade in melanoma. Study-wide context: Arm A got nivolumab then ipilimumab; arm B the reverse, 1:1. After both sequences, patients received maintenance nivolumab.

Per the germline V gene, CDR1 is SGHRS and CDR2 is YFSETQ. The CDR3 extends over 14 amino acids. The germline V and J ends were trimmed by 4 bases and 11 bases, with 21 bases remaining between them. This clone was found a few times. Profiled with immunoSEQ multiplex PCR; TCRdb holds only in-frame clones, not every one. The data hold roughly 18,000 clones, with approximately 69% observed a single time. The treatment: randomized to nivolumab then ipilimumab (arm A) or the reverse (arm B). No patient had prior DNA-damaging chemotherapy. Sorted cells were live CD3+CD8+, lacking CD19 and CD56, from PBMCs. The rearrangement uses TRBV5-1 and TRBJ1-1; D gene unclear. The sequence was collected from a human donor with melanoma. Sequenced material: CD8+ T cells sorted from blood (inferred from file names), taken from a patient given nivolumab and ipilimumab in sequence. CDR3 nucleotide sequence: TGCGCCAGCAGCCCAATGTCCTTGCTCGAGTCGGCTTTCTTT. Its protein is CASSPMSLLESAFF.